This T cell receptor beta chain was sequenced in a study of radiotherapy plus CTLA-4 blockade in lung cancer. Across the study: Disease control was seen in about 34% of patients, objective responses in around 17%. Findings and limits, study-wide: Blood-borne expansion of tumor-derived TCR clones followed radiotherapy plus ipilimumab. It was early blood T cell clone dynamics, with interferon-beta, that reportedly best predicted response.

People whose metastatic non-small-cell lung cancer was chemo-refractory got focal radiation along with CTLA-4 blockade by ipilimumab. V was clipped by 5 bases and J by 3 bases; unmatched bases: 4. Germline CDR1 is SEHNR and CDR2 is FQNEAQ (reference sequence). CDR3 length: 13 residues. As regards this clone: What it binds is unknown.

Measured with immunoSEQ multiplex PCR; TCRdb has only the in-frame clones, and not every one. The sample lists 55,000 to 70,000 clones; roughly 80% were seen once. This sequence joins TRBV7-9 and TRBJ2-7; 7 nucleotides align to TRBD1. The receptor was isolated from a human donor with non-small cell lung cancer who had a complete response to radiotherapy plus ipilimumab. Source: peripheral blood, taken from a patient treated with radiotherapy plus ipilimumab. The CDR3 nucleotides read TGTGCCAGCAGCCTGAGGGACAGCTACGAGCAGTACGTC. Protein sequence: CASSLRDSYEQYV.